This passage covers 18 T cell receptor beta chains from one sample sequenced in a study of cytomegalovirus exposure and HLA in healthy donors. Assay: immunoSEQ multiplex PCR; the TCRdb copy retains only in-frame clones and omits some. The data contain fewer than 95,000 clones, approximately 94% of them singletons. Specimen: PBMCs. These receptor sequences come from a woman between 18 and 30 years old in good health and CMV-seronegative.

The chain recombines TRBV28 with TRBJ2-1; 7 nucleotides line up with TRBD1. This CDR3 has 14 amino acids. The J segment lost 4 bases and the V segment lost 3 bases, leaving 3 bases of the junction unmatched. The germline V gene encodes CDR1 MDHEN and CDR2 SYDVKM. The CDR3 region is CASSFSDRYNEQFF. Here the CDR3 DNA reads TGTGCCAGCAGTTTTTCGGACAGGTACAATGAGCAGTTCTTC.

The chain uses TRBV19 and TRBJ2-4; possibly TRBD1 for D (6 bases). V lost 4 bases and J lost 0, with 10 bases in between. Germline V gene lookup returns CDR1 LNHDA and CDR2 SQIVND (reference sequence). CDR3 length: 15 amino acids. CDR3 sequence (DNA): TGTGCCAGTAGTAGCGGACAGATAGCCAAAAACATTCAGTACTTC. Amino acids: CASSSGQIAKNIQYF.

This clone has only one observation. The chain couples TRBV5-6 to TRBJ2-2; 15 bases agree with TRBD2. Trimming at V came to 4 bases and at J to 4 bases, leaving 5 bases not matched to a gene. This CDR3 contains 17 residues. Germline V gene sequence: CDR1 SGHDT, CDR2 YYEEEE. The CDR3 here is CASSERTSGGVTGELFF. CDR3 in DNA: TGTGCCAGCAGCGAACGGACTAGCGGGGGGGTCACCGGGGAGCTGTTTTTT.

The gene calls are TRBV5-6 and TRBJ1-3; D possibly corresponds to TRBD1 (6 bases). The V end was cut by 0 bases, the J end by 11 bases, with 12 bases between. From germline, CDR1 is SGHDT and CDR2 YYEEEE. The CDR3 has 13 amino acids. The CDR3 bases are TGTGCCAGCAGCTTGGCCAAGGGACACTCCATATATTTT. Translated: CASSLAKGHSIYF.

In DNA form, the CDR3 reads TGTGCCAGCAGACGAACAGGGGCAGAGACCCAGTACTTC. Translated: CASRRTGAETQYF. The chain links TRBV6-5 to TRBJ2-5, with 7 bases aligning to TRBD1. V shed 6 bases and J 4 bases; nucleotides not matched to a gene: 5. Looked up from germline, CDR1 is MNHEY and CDR2 is SVGAGI. CDR3 length: 13 residues.

This clone appeared once. The chain joins TRBV21-1 to TRBJ1-1; no DNA check was done on the table's D call, TRBD1. TRBV21-1 is assigned pseudogene status. The CDR3 runs 12 residues. The CDR3 region has the DNA TGTGCCAGCACCACAAGGAACACTGAAGCTTTCTTT. The encoded protein is CASTTRNTEAFF.

V usage is TRBV9 and J usage is TRBJ2-1, with 13 bases aligning to TRBD2. Germline V gene data show CDR1 as SGDLS and CDR2 as YYNGEE. V shed 3 bases and J 4 bases; nucleotides not matched to a gene: 19. The CDR3 contains 21 residues. CDR3 nucleotides: TGTGCCAGCAGCGCCCCGAACCCGGGACTAGCGGGGACCCGAACTTACAATGAGCAGTTCTTC. Amino acid sequence: CASSAPNPGLAGTRTYNEQFF.

This clone was detected only once. The chain couples TRBV5-5 to TRBJ2-1, with 8 bases fitting TRBD1. Germline V lookup: CDR1 SGHKS, CDR2 YYEKEE (reference sequence). The ends lost 4 bases at V and 9 bases at J; junction bases unmatched: 12. The CDR3 runs to 15 residues. The CDR3 coding sequence is TGTGCCAGCAGCGCGGAACACAGGGGGGCCAGTGAGCAGTTCTTC. It yields the protein CASSAEHRGASEQFF.

V is TRBV30 and J is TRBJ1-6; 8 bases line up with TRBD1. Trimming cost V 0 bases and J 4 bases; bases outside gene matches: 2. CDR1 is GTSNPN and CDR2 is SVGIG in the germline V gene (reference sequence). This CDR3 is 15 amino acids long. The CDR3 loop reads CAWSVGDRYNSPLHF. CDR3 nucleotide sequence: TGTGCCTGGAGTGTAGGGGACAGGTATAATTCACCCCTCCACTTT.

This chain links TRBV7-3 with TRBJ2-5; 7 bases match TRBD1. V shed 2 bases and J 0 bases; nucleotides not matched to a gene: 6. The germline V gene encodes CDR1 SGHTA and CDR2 FQGTGA. This CDR3 has 16 amino acids. This CDR3 is CASSLLGTADQETQYF. In DNA, the CDR3 is TGTGCCAGCAGCTTACTTGGGACAGCCGACCAAGAGACCCAGTACTTC.

This sequence joins TRBV5-1 and TRBJ2-5, with D possibly matching TRBD1 (5 bases). Trimming removed 5 bases from V and 4 bases from J, with 6 bases in between. Germline CDR1 reads SGHRS; CDR2 reads YFSETQ. The CDR3 runs to 11 residues. The CDR3 nucleotides read TGCGCCAGCAGGCAGGGAGAGACCCAGTACTTC. Protein sequence: CASRQGETQYF.

The CDR3 DNA reads TGTGCCAGCAGACCCCAGGGACAGGGGGGAAACACCATATATTTT. Its protein is CASRPQGQGGNTIYF. The rearrangement uses TRBV5-8 and TRBJ1-3; 10 nucleotides line up with TRBD1. The junction had 6 bases not matched to a gene; V was cut back by 5 bases and J by 4 bases. Germline values: CDR1 SGHTS, CDR2 YDEGEE. This CDR3 region has 15 residues.

The chain recombines TRBV9 with TRBJ2-4; possibly TRBD2 for D (5 bases). Trimming took off 3 bases at V and 5 bases at J, with 21 bases between the two ends. The germline V gene encodes CDR1 SGDLS and CDR2 YYNGEE. The CDR3 consists of 17 residues. The CDR3 bases are TGTGCCAGCAGCGCGCTCGGGATTCCAACGCCCCAAAACATTCAGTACTTC. Translating gives CASSALGIPTPQNIQYF.

The chain employs TRBV27 and TRBJ2-1, with 11 bases aligning to TRBD1. The V gene's germline CDR1 is MNHEY and CDR2 SMNVEV (reference sequence). V shed 1 base, J shed 6 bases, and the junction held 5 bases outside the gene matches. The CDR3 has 16 amino acids. CDR3 in DNA: TGTGCCAGCAGTTTATACGGACAGGGGGCCGGCAATGAGCAGTTCTTC. Translated: CASSLYGQGAGNEQFF.

The chain links TRBV10-1 to TRBJ2-3; no firm D call. The length of the CDR3 is 13 residues. The germline CDR1 and CDR2 sequences are WNHNN and SYGVQD (reference sequence). Trimming took 11 bases from V and 2 from J, leaving 14 bases between them. In nucleotides, the CDR3 is TGCGCCCCGCAACGTGAACTCACAGATACGCAGTATTTT. It codes for CAPQRELTDTQYF.

The gene calls are TRBV28 and TRBJ1-6; the D gene is possibly TRBD1 (6 bases). V was trimmed by 7 bases and J by 8 bases, leaving 12 bases between them. The germline V gene encodes CDR1 MDHEN and CDR2 SYDVKM. The CDR3 is 13 amino acids. DNA of the CDR3: TGTGCCAGCAAATCAGGGGCCGATTCACCCCTCCACTTT. Its protein product is CASKSGADSPLHF.

The chain has TRBV7-9 and TRBJ1-6; D not resolved. Trimming stripped 1 base from V and 7 bases from J, with 14 bases between. The germline CDR1 and CDR2 sequences are SEHNR and FQNEAQ (reference sequence). The CDR3 has 16 amino acids. The CDR3 DNA reads TGTGCCAGCAGCTTAGAAGGCAGGCGCATAAATTCACCCCTCCACTTT. Its translation: CASSLEGRRINSPLHF.

The chain joins TRBV15 to TRBJ2-7, with D maybe TRBD2 (5 bases). V lost 4 bases and J lost 7, with 11 bases in between. This CDR3 region has 12 residues. From germline, CDR1 is LNHNV and CDR2 YYDKDF (reference sequence). The CDR3 is CATSIPTGEQYF. In nucleotides, the CDR3 is TGTGCCACCAGCATCCCAACGGGGGAGCAGTACTTC.